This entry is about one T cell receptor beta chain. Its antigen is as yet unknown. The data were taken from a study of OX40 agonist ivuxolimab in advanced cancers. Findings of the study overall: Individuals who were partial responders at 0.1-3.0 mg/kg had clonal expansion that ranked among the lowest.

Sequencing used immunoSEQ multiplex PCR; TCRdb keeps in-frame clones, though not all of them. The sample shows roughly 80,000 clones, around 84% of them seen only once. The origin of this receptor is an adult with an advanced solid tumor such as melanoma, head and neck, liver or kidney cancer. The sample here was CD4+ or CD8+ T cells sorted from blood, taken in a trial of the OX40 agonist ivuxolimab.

For the CDR3, the DNA is TGTGCCAGCAGCCTAGGAGCGGGGGCTCAAGAGACCCAGTACTTC. Translation: CASSLGAGAQETQYF. The V call is TRBV7-3, the J call TRBJ2-5; TRBD2 matches at 8 bases. The V gene end was trimmed by 5 bases and the J gene end by 2 bases; junction bases not matched to a gene: 7. The germline gives CDR1 SGHTA, CDR2 FQGTGA. The CDR3 is made up of 15 amino acids.